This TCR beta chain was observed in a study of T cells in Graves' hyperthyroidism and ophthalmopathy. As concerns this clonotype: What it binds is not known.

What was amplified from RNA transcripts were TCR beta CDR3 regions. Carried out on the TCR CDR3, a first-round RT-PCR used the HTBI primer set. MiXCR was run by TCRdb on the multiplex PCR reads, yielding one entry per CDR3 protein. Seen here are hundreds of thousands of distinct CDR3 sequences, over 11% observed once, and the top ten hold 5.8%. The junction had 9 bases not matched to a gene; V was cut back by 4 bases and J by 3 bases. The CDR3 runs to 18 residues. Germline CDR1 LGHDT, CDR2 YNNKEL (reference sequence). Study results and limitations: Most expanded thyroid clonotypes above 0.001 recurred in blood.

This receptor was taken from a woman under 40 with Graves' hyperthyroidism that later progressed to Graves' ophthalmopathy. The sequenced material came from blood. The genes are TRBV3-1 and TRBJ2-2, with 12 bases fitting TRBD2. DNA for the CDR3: TGTGCCAGCAGCCGGAGGTCACTAGCGGGAGGACACACCGGGGAGCTGTTTTTT. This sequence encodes CASSRRSLAGGHTGELFF.